Following are 13 T cell receptor beta chains from one sample sequenced in a study of beta chain features in type 1 diabetes. Expressed TCRB transcripts got sequenced, as all isolated RNA was reverse transcribed. Profiled with immunoSEQ multiplex PCR; TCRdb holds only in-frame clones, not every one. The sample records about 140,000 clones, 10% to 15% being singletons. Their antigens are not known. The study's findings and limits: Among patients with Type 1 diabetes, TCRB CDR3s were moderately but significantly shorter in every one of the four CD4+ subsets.

Input material: central memory CD4+ T cells from blood. Every receptor here comes from a man younger than 35 with type 1 diabetes.

V gene TRBV6-5 combines with J gene TRBJ1-1; 8 bases match TRBD1. V gave up 7 bases and J gave up 5 bases; unmatched junction bases: 6. This CDR3 has 13 residues. Germline CDR1 and CDR2: MNHEY and SVGAGI. The CDR3 nucleotides are TGTGCCAGCACCCAGACAGGGGTTACTGAAGCTTTCTTT. Encoded protein: CASTQTGVTEAFF.

The sample holds a few counts of this clone. The CDR3 DNA reads as TGTGCCAGCAGTGTCCCGGGGATGCGCGACACTGAAGCTTTCTTT. Translated: CASSVPGMRDTEAFF. This chain joins TRBV2 and TRBJ1-1; D is uncertain. The CDR3 sequence is 15 residues long. Germline loops: CDR1 SNHLY, CDR2 FYNNEI. V was shortened by 4 bases and J by 3 bases, with 15 bases between the two germline ends.

This clone has only a few counts. The rearrangement links TRBV25-1 to TRBJ2-5; weak D call: TRBD1 (5 bases). Germline V CDR1 and CDR2: MGHDK, SYGVNS. Trimming pared 5 bases from V and 1 base from J, leaving 11 bases between. The CDR3 is made up of 14 amino acids. The chain's CDR3 is CASSPRGAQETQYF. The CDR3 nucleotides are TGTGCCAGCAGTCCCCGTGGGGCCCAAGAGACCCAGTACTTC.

This clone occurred many times. The rearrangement links TRBV18 to TRBJ2-1; possible D gene TRBD2, 5 bases. This CDR3 is 15 amino acids long. V lost 3 bases to trimming and J lost 5 bases, with 14 bases between them. The germline gives CDR1 KGHSH, CDR2 LQKENI. The DNA of the CDR3 is TGTGCCAGCTCACCGGGGTACGGGGATAACAATGAGCAGTTCTTC. This translates into CASSPGYGDNNEQFF.

This rearrangement joins TRBV19 to TRBJ1-1; the D is unclear. Trimming removed 8 bases at V and 1 base at J, with 5 bases between. This CDR3 spans 11 amino acids. Germline V gene sequence: CDR1 LNHDA, CDR2 SQIVND (reference sequence). CDR3 DNA sequence: TGTGCCAGTTTTCAGAACACTGAAGCTTTCTTT. Translated: CASFQNTEAFF.

This clone came up a few times. V is TRBV5-1 and J is TRBJ1-1; no reliable D call. CDR1 and CDR2 (germline): SGHRS, YFSETQ. The CDR3 is 14 residues long. V gave up 2 bases and J gave up 2 bases, with 10 bases separating them. In DNA form, the CDR3 reads TGCGCCAGCAGCTTAAATCCGGGAAACACTGAAGCTTTCTTT. Its translation: CASSLNPGNTEAFF.

The rearrangement links TRBV11-3 to TRBJ1-1; D gene uncertain. Trimming cost V 7 bases and J 3 bases, with 18 bases left between them. CDR1 SGHNT and CDR2 YENEEA come from the germline V gene. There are 15 residues in the CDR3. The CDR3 here is CASTASRGIDTEAFF. The DNA of the CDR3 is TGTGCCAGCACCGCGAGCCGGGGAATAGACACTGAAGCTTTCTTT.

This clone was seen a few times. V is TRBV6-1 and J is TRBJ2-1; D is ambiguous. The CDR3 contains 13 residues. Trimming stripped 7 bases from V and 1 base from J, with 8 bases between. Germline assignment: CDR1 MNHNS and CDR2 SASEGT. The CDR3 DNA reads as TGTGCCAGCATCGGTCCTTCCTACAATGAGCAGTTCTTC. Its protein is CASIGPSYNEQFF.

This clone was seen a few times. The chain links TRBV4-1 to TRBJ1-2; D is perhaps TRBD1 (5 bases). Germline loops: CDR1 MGHRA, CDR2 YSYEKL. CDR3 length: 15 residues. Trimming pared 0 bases from V and 8 bases from J, leaving 16 bases between. CDR3 region: CASSQDLTPGQGYTF. The CDR3 nucleotides are TGCGCCAGCAGCCAAGATCTAACCCCAGGGCAGGGCTACACCTTC.

The sample holds a few counts of this clone. The chain combines TRBV7-2 with TRBJ2-5; D possibly corresponds to TRBD1 (6 bases). V lost 5 bases and J 2 bases, leaving 12 bases between the germline ends. The CDR3 is made up of 14 amino acids. Germline CDR1 and CDR2: SGHTA and FQGNSA. This chain's CDR3 is CASSPVQGQETQYF. The CDR3 DNA sequence: TGTGCCAGCAGCCCCGTCCAGGGGCAAGAGACCCAGTACTTC.

The chain is built from TRBV23-1 and TRBJ1-3, with a possible D match to TRBD1 (5 bases). TRBV23-1 has ORF status, its function being uncertain. The ends were cut back, 5 bases at V and 4 bases at J, with 24 bases in the middle. The CDR3 contains 18 residues. The CDR3 bases are TGCGCCAGCAGTTCCAGCCCGGGACCTAACACGGGGGGAAACACCATATATTTT. This gives the protein CASSSSPGPNTGGNTIYF.

This clone was seen only a few times. The CDR3 DNA sequence: TGTGCCAGCAGCCCAAGGACAGGGGGCGACGAGCAGTACTTC. Its translation: CASSPRTGGDEQYF. The chain links TRBV7-6 to TRBJ2-7; TRBD1 agrees at 11 bases. This CDR3 is 14 amino acids long. Trimming cost V 5 bases and J 5 bases; bases outside gene matches: 5. Per the germline V gene, CDR1 is SGHVS and CDR2 is FNYEAQ.

This clone appeared a few times. The V call is TRBV5-1, the J call TRBJ1-5; D is unclear. The CDR3 totals 15 residues. From germline, CDR1 is SGHRS and CDR2 YFSETQ. V was trimmed by 4 bases and J by 0 bases, leaving 11 bases between them. CDR3 region: CASSPSGLSNQPQHF. CDR3 nucleotide sequence: TGCGCCAGCAGCCCATCGGGCCTTAGCAATCAGCCCCAGCATTTT.